The 10 T cell receptor beta chains in this list originate from one sample, sequenced in a study of cytomegalovirus exposure and HLA in healthy donors (dated by TCRdb to the late 2010s). Library creation used the immunoSEQ multiplex PCR assay. For the multiplex PCR, a mixture combining 60 forward primers for TCR Vbeta segments and 13 reverse primers for TCR Jbeta segments was used. TCRdb retrieved this table from immuneACCESS and kept in-frame rearrangements only. Not all clones are present; in checked studies, unresolved V genes account for under half, and no reason is known for the remainder. Across this sample there are roughly 250,000 clones, with roughly four fifths seen only once. The ten largest clonotypes hold 2% to 2.5% of the sample. The specimen sequenced was PBMCs. The receptors were sampled from a woman aged 40 to 50 in good health and CMV-seropositive.

The V call is TRBV29-1, the J call TRBJ2-7; D is unclear. This CDR3 has 11 residues. The V end lost 5 bases, the J end lost 3 bases, and 8 bases lay between the germline ends. Germline lookup yields CDR1 SQVTM and CDR2 ANQGSEA. The CDR3 sequence: CSVYSDYEQYF. The CDR3 DNA is TGCAGCGTTTACAGTGACTACGAGCAGTACTTC.

The rearrangement uses TRBV19 and TRBJ1-2; 9 nucleotides match TRBD1. Germline V CDR1 and CDR2: LNHDA, SQIVND (reference sequence). The CDR3 covers 14 residues. V lost 3 bases and J lost 4; bases outside the gene matches: 3. CDR3 in DNA: TGTGCCAGTAGTATTGGGACAGGGCCCTATGGCTACACCTTC. This sequence encodes CASSIGTGPYGYTF. The complete variable domain, with remaining parts taken from reference TRBV19 and TRBJ1-2, reads DGGITQSPKYLFRKEGQNVTLSCEQNLNHDAMYWYRQDPGQGLRLIYYSQIVNDFQKGDIAEGYSVSREKKESFPLTVTSAQKNPTAFYLCASSIGTGPYGYTFGSGTRLTVV.

Worth noting for this clone: A read error may produce the germline difference seen at one junction end. This chain links TRBV7-7 with TRBJ2-7, with D possibly being TRBD2 (6 bases). Germline loops: CDR1 SSHAT, CDR2 FNYEAQ (reference sequence). The CDR3 length is 15 residues. The CDR3 sequence is CASTLDGTEVYEQYF. Here the CDR3 DNA reads TGTGCTAGCACCCTAGACGGGACTGAAGTCTACGAGCAGTACTTC.

This rearrangement joins TRBV7-9 to TRBJ2-1; 9 bases are a match to TRBD1. V gave up 2 bases and J gave up 12 bases; unmatched junction bases: 2. Germline values: CDR1 SEHNR, CDR2 FQNEAQ (reference sequence). CDR3 size: 12 residues. The CDR3 protein is CASSLSGQGQFF. CDR3 bases: TGTGCCAGCAGCTTATCGGGACAGGGGCAGTTCTTC. The full variable domain, with the rest looked up from reference TRBV7-9 and TRBJ2-1, is DTGVSQNPRHKITKRGQNVTFRCDPISEHNRLYWYRQTLGQGPEFLTYFQNEAQLEKSRLLSDRFSAERPKGSFSTLEIQRTEQGDSAMYLCASSLSGQGQFFGPGTRLTVL.

The CDR3 DNA reads as TGTGCCTGGAGGACGAGTAACCAGGGTGAAGCTTTCTTT. Translating it yields CAWRTSNQGEAFF. The chain employs TRBV30 and TRBJ1-1, with TRBD1 as a possible D gene (5 bases). Trimming pared 3 bases from V and 7 bases from J, leaving 15 bases between. The CDR3 consists of 13 residues. The germline CDR1 and CDR2 sequences are GTSNPN and SVGIG (reference sequence).

The rearrangement links TRBV7-3 to TRBJ2-3, with 15 bases fitting TRBD2. The CDR3 consists of 18 residues. The germline CDR1 and CDR2 sequences are SGHTA and FQGTGA. After removal of 6 bases from V and 3 bases from J, the junction contained 10 bases not matched to a gene. The CDR3 reads CASSQGLAGGLRTDTQYF. DNA of the CDR3: TGTGCCAGCAGTCAGGGACTAGCGGGAGGTTTGAGGACAGATACGCAGTATTTT.

This clone was picked up a small number of times. The chain has TRBV5-1 and TRBJ2-1; D call uncertain. The ends were cut back, 2 bases at V and 4 bases at J, with 10 bases in the middle. CDR3 length equals 14 residues. The germline V gene has CDR1 SGHRS and CDR2 YFSETQ. CDR3 protein: CASSFSPTYNEQFF. Written as DNA, the CDR3 is TGCGCCAGCAGCTTTAGTCCCACTTACAATGAGCAGTTCTTC.

The chain joins TRBV27 to TRBJ2-1; 9 bases align to TRBD1. V was pared by 5 bases and J by 2 bases, with 13 bases of the junction left unmatched. CDR3 length: 18 amino acids. Germline CDR1 MNHEY, CDR2 SMNVEV (reference sequence). This CDR3 reads CASSLRGTGTGTYNEQFF. For the CDR3, the DNA is TGTGCCAGCAGTCTCAGAGGGACCGGGACAGGGACCTACAATGAGCAGTTCTTC.

The V call is TRBV28, the J call TRBJ1-1; TRBD1 aligns across 7 bases. Germline CDR1 and CDR2: MDHEN and SYDVKM. The CDR3 is 15 amino acids. The J segment lost 3 bases and the V segment lost 4 bases, leaving 8 bases of the junction unmatched. The CDR3 is CASSSETGHHTEAFF. The CDR3 nucleotides are TGTGCCAGCAGTTCGGAGACAGGGCACCACACTGAAGCTTTCTTT.

The V gene is TRBV15, the J gene TRBJ2-3; TRBD1 might be the D (5 bases). The germline V gene encodes CDR1 LNHNV and CDR2 YYDKDF (reference sequence). This CDR3 comprises 15 residues. Trimming cost V 1 base and J 0 bases, with 8 bases left between them. This CDR3 is CATSRGGLSTDTQYF. The CDR3 nucleotides read TGTGCCACCAGCAGAGGGGGCCTTAGCACAGATACGCAGTATTTT.